The text below deals with one T cell receptor (beta chain). This record comes from a study of control samples from healthy donors and cancer patients. Germline CDR1 is SGHDT and CDR2 is YYEEEE. Germline trimming cut 5 bases from V and 5 bases from J; bases unmatched to any gene: 6. The length of the CDR3 is 15 residues. TCRdb keeps only in-frame clones here, not all; method: immunoSEQ multiplex PCR. The table includes around 22,000 clones, 83% detected once. The sample taken for sequencing was PBMCs. The source of this sequence is a man in his fifties or sixties with head and neck cancer. The gene calls are TRBV5-6 and TRBJ2-3; 12 bases are a match to TRBD1. The CDR3 DNA sequence: TGTGCCAGCAGTACCGGGACAGGGGGCAGAGATACGCAGTATTTT. Its translation is CASSTGTGGRDTQYF.